What follows describes a single T cell receptor (beta chain). This clone appeared once. Its antigen is currently not known. No base quality values were provided; no much bigger clone lies one nucleotide off. TCR CDR3 regions were amplified from genomic DNA by multiplex PCR using the deep immunoSEQ assay. Extracted genomic DNA from each cell subset was spread evenly across all wells of several immunoSEQ 96-well plates, with each plate serving as a replicate. For sorted subsets, approximately 190 ng of genomic DNA, equivalent to around 29,000 T cell genomes, went into each replicate PCR. Purified libraries were quantified with a Qubit 3.0 fluorometer, sized on a Bioanalyzer 2100, and re-quantified with the KAPA Library Quantification kit. A separate single-read 150-cycle Illumina NextSeq 550 flow cell was used to sequence each immunoSEQ 96-well plate. Processing in the source paper ran as follows. Because only junctional sequences without quality scores were contained in the immunoSEQ output, filtering matching that applied to full-length reads could not be performed. Sequences were annotated with PyIR, a Python wrapper for IgBLAST v1.9, and V/J genes and CDR3 were assigned using IMGT germline references. Reads were filtered out if the reads had weak V/J assignments (E-value above 1e-6), no CDR3, stop codons, out-of-frame junctions, or ambiguous translated residues. V3J clonotypes were defined as sequences sharing an identical inferred V gene, J gene, and CDR3 amino acid sequence. Percentage overlap between repertoires was calculated by dividing the number of shared unique clonotypes by the size of the smaller repertoire. RTK rarefaction, the Chao1 estimator, and Recon v2.1 estimates of unobserved clonotypes were used to assess repertoire richness. OLGA was used to compute generation probabilities for all TCRbeta clonotypes that the gDNA method yielded from a handful of donors. TCRdb stores this immuneACCESS table with in-frame sequences only. Part of the clones is absent; in the studies checked, under half of the shortfall reflects unresolved V genes, and no reason is known for the rest. V, J and clone size are those of that table, while D and trimming were read from the DNA. For this sample the table gives about 2.4 million clones, of which 90% to 95% were detected only once. The ten largest clones take up 0.14% of the sample.

This sample is drawn from a study of shared clonotypes between healthy human individuals (dated by TCRdb to the early 2020s). Context from the whole study: A few men and a couple of women, aged 18 to 49 years, made up the cohort. To increase sequencing depth and limit assay-specific biases, TCR repertoire library preparation and sequencing were carried out by different laboratories using diverse techniques. The study deeply sequenced blood TCR repertoires of about 5 healthy adults to estimate repertoire size and the extent of clonotype sharing between individuals. Per donor, three plates each were used for CD4 naive and CD4 memory, two for CD8 naive, and one for CD8 memory. Per donor, leukapheresis produced somewhere between about 0.94 and 9.5 billion PBMCs.

Overall study results and their limits: Around 5% of naive CD4, roughly 3.6% of naive CD8, 2.3% of memory CD4, and about 0.4% of memory CD8 clonotypes were shared across a few donors. Rarefaction of sorted-subset datasets indicated incomplete sequencing despite the large sequencing depth. Based on pairwise subsampling, the degree of clonotype sharing among donors was expected to be affected by sequencing depth. Because the study included only a small number of donors, the genetic and exposure-history diversity represented was limited. Naive subsets generally had larger estimated clonotype richness than memory subsets did. Sampling was restricted to blood, and TCR repertoires in tissue are likely to differ from TCR repertoires in blood. Clonotypes shared by all four sorted-subset donors showed higher generation probabilities than non-shared clonotypes.

The germline V gene (reference sequence) specifies SEHNR as CDR1 and FQNEAQ as CDR2. At the junction V is shortened by 1 base and J by 11 bases, with 15 bases in between. The CDR3 starts with the cysteine, ends with the phenylalanine, and has 13 residues. The only DNA kept is the CDR3, 39 bases in frame from the first base. Healthy HIV-negative adults with no recently reported acute infections or vaccinations were included as donors. Only Caucasian adults living in Nashville, Tennessee, USA were represented among the donors. Magnetic negative selection was used to enrich CD4+ T cells, after which naive cells were positively selected on CD45RA and the negative fraction became the memory subset. After blood collection by leukapheresis, PBMCs were isolated using Ficoll-Histopaque density gradient centrifugation and then cryopreserved in the vapor phase of liquid nitrogen. Analytical flow cytometry was used to check the purity and quantity of each magnetically sorted T cell population. Genomic DNA was isolated from each sorted fraction and quantified by UV absorbance on a Nanodrop 2000c.

This TCR was sampled from a man younger than 35 in good health. The sequence is built from TRBV7-9 and TRBJ2-7; the D gene assignment is perhaps TRBD1 or TRBD2, with each matching 5 bases. The specimen was naive CD4+ T cells sorted from blood. What the cell subset or site label conveys for this sample: CD45RA+ positively selected. CDR3 protein: CASSLGGPADEYF. The DNA reads TGTGCCAGCAGCTTAGGGGGACCCGCGGATGAGTACTTC.